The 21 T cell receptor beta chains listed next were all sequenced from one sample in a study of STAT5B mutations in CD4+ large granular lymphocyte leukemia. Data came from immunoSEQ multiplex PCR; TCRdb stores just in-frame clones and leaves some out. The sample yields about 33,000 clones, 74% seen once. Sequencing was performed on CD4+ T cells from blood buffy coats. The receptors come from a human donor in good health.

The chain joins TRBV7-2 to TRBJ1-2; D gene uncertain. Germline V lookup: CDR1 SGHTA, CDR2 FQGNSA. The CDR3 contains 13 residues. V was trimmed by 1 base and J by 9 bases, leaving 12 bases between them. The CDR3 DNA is TGTGCCAGCAGCTTAGGATCCGAGAGGAGCTACACCTTC. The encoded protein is CASSLGSERSYTF.

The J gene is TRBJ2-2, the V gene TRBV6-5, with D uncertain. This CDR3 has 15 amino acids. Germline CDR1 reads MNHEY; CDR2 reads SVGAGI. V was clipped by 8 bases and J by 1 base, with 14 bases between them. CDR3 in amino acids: CASHRLVGNTGELFF. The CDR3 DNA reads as TGTGCCAGCCACAGACTGGTTGGGAACACCGGGGAGCTGTTTTTT.

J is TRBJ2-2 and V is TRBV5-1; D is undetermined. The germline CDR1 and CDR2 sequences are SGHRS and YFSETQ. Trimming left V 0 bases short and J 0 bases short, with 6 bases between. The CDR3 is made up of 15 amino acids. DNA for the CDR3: TGCGCCAGCAGCTTGGTTCAAGCGAACACCGGGGAGCTGTTTTTT. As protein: CASSLVQANTGELFF.

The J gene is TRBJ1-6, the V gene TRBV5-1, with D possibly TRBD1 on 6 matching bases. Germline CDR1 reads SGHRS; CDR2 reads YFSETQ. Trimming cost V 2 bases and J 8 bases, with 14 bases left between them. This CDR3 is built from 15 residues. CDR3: CASSFSGARDSPLHF. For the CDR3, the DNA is TGCGCCAGCAGCTTTTCAGGGGCGCGAGATTCACCCCTCCACTTT.

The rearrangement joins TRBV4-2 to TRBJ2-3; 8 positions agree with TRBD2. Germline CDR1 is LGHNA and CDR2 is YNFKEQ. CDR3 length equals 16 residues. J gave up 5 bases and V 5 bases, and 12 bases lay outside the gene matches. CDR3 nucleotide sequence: TGTGCCAGCAGCAAAGGCGCGCGGGAGGCCGGAGATACGCAGTATTTT. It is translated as CASSKGAREAGDTQYF.

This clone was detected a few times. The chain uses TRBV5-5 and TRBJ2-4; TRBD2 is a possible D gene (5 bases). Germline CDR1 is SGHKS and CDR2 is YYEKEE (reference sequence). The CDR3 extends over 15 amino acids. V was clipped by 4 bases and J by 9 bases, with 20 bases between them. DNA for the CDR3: TGTGCCAGCAGCGGAGGCTCCGGCCCATCGAGCATTCAGTACTTC. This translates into CASSGGSGPSSIQYF. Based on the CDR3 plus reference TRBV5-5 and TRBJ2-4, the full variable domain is DAGVTQSPTHLIKTRGQQVTLRCSPISGHKSVSWYQQVLGQGPQFIFQYYEKEERGRGNFPDRFSARQFPNYSSELNVNALLLGDSALYLCASSGGSGPSSIQYFGAGTRLSVL.

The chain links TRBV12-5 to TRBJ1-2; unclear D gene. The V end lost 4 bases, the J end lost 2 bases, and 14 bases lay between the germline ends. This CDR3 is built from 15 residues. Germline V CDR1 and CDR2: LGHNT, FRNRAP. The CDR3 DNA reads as TGTGCTAGTGGTTCGCTTCGTACATCGAACTATGGCTACACCTTC. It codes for CASGSLRTSNYGYTF.

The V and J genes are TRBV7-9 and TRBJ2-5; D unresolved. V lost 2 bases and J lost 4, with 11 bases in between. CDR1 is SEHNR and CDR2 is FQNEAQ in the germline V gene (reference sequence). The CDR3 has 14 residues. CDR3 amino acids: CASSLTQSRETQYF. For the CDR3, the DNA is TGTGCCAGCAGCTTAACTCAAAGTCGAGAGACCCAGTACTTC.

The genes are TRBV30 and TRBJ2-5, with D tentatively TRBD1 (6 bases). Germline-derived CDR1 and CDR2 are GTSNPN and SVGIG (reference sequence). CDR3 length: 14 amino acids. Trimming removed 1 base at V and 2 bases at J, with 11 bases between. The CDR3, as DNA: TGTGCCTGGAGTGCCACTAGGGGGCAAGAGACCCAGTACTTC. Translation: CAWSATRGQETQYF.

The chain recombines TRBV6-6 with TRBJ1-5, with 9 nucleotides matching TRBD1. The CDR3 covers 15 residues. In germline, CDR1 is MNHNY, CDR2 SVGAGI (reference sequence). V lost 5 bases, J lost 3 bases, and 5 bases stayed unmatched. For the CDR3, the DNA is TGTGCCAGCAGTACGGACAGGGGCCCCAATCAGCCCCAGCATTTT. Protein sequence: CASSTDRGPNQPQHF.

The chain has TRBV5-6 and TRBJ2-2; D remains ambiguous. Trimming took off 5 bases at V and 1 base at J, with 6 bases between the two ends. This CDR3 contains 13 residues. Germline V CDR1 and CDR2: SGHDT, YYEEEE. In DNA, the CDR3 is TGTGCCAGCAGTGACGTGAACACCGGGGAGCTGTTTTTT. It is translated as CASSDVNTGELFF.

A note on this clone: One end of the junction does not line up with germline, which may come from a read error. CDR3 sequence reads: CATSTQSPWGGIGYSIF. The CDR3 DNA reads as TGTGCCACCAGCACCCAGAGTCCGTGGGGCGGTATAGGGTACTCTATTTTT. The chain is built from TRBV15 and TRBJ1-4, with D perhaps TRBD1 (5 bases). Looked up from germline, CDR1 is LNHNV and CDR2 is YYDKDF (reference sequence). The CDR3 is made up of 17 amino acids.

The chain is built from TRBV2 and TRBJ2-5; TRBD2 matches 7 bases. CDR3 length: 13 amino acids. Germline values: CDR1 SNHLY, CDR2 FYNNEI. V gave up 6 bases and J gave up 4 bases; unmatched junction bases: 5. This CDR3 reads CASRGRGGETQYF. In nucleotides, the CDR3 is TGTGCCAGCAGGGGGAGGGGCGGAGAGACCCAGTACTTC.

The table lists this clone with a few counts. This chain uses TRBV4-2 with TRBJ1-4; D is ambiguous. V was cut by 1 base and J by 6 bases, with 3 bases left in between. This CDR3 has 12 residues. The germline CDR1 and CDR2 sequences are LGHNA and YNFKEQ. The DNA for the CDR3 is TGTGCCAGCAGCCAAGCTGATGAAAAACTGTTTTTT. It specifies CASSQADEKLFF.

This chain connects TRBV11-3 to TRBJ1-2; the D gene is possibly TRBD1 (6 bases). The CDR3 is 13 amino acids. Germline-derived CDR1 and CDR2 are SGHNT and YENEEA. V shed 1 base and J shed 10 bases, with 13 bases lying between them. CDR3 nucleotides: TGTGCCAGCAGCTTAGGTTACAGGGAGGTCTACACCTTC. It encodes CASSLGYREVYTF. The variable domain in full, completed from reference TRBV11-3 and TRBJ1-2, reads EAGVVQSPRYKIIEKKQPVAFWCNPISGHNTLYWYLQNLGQGPELLIRYENEEAVDDSQLPKDRFSAERLKGVDSTLKIQPAELGDSAVYLCASSLGYREVYTFGSGTRLTVV.

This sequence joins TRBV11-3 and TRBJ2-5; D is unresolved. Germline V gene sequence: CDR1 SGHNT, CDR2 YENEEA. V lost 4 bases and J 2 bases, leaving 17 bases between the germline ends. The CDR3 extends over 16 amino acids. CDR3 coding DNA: TGTGCCAGCAGCTCAACCGCGCCACGGGCACAAGAGACCCAGTACTTC. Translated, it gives CASSSTAPRAQETQYF.

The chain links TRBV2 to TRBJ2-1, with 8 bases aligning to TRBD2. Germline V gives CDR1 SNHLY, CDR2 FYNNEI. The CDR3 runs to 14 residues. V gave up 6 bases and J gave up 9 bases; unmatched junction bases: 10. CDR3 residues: CASSQAGVAFEQFF. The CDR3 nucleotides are TGTGCCAGCAGCCAAGCGGGGGTGGCTTTTGAGCAGTTCTTC.

The CDR3 sequence: CASSLVYAQGYTF. The CDR3 DNA reads TGCGCCAGCAGCTTGGTATACGCACAGGGCTACACCTTC. The J gene is TRBJ1-2, the V gene TRBV5-1; D uncertain. Germline CDR1 SGHRS, CDR2 YFSETQ. V was cut by 0 bases and J by 8 bases, with 11 bases left in between. The CDR3 length is 13 residues.

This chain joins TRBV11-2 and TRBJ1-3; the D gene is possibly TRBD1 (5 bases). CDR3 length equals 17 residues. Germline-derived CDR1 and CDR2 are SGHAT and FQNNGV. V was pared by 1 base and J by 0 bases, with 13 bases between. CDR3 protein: CASSLVARERSGNTIYF. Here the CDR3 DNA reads TGTGCCAGCAGCTTAGTAGCCAGGGAACGCTCTGGAAACACCATATATTTT. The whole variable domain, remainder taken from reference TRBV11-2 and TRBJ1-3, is EAGVAQSPRYKIIEKRQSVAFWCNPISGHATLYWYQQILGQGPKLLIQFQNNGVVDDSQLPKDRFSAERLKGVDSTLKIQPAKLEDSAVYLCASSLVARERSGNTIYFGEGSWLTVV.

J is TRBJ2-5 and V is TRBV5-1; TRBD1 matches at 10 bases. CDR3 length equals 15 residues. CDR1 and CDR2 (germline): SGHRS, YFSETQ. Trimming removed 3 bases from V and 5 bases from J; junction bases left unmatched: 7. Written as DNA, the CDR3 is TGCGCCAGCAGCTATCCGGGACAGGGGATGGAGACCCAGTACTTC. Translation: CASSYPGQGMETQYF.

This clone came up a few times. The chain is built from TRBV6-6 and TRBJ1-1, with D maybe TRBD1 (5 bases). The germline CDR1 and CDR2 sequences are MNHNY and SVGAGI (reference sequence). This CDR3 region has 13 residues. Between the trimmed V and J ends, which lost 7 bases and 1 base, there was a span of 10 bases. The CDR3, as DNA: TGTGCCAGCACCTGGGGGGGGAACACTGAAGCTTTCTTT. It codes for CASTWGGNTEAFF.